What follows are 9 T cell receptor beta chains derived from one specimen sequenced in a study of shared clonotypes between healthy human individuals (dated by TCRdb to about 2020). The library came from the immunoSEQ multiplex PCR assay. Sourced from immuneACCESS, this table was stored by TCRdb with only in-frame sequences that have V and J called. A share of the clones is absent; for the studies checked, an unresolved V gene accounts for under half, and the remainder has no known explanation. Within this sample are approximately 720,000 clones, with approximately 75% of them counted one time only. The biggest ten clones account for 1.8% of the sample. The sequenced sample was memory CD4+ T cells sorted from blood. The sample's cell subset or site label, decoded: CD45RA-negative fraction. The receptor set was obtained from a woman in her 30s in good health.

In its sample, this clone was seen once. This chain links TRBV7-8 with TRBJ1-5; 8 bases line up with TRBD1. This CDR3 region has 13 residues. Losses at the gene ends were 5 bases for V and 7 bases for J; bases not matched to a gene: 4. CDR1 and CDR2 (germline): SGHVS, FQNEAQ. Here the CDR3 reads CASSHDRGQPQHF. The CDR3 nucleotides read TGTGCCAGCAGCCATGACAGGGGACAGCCCCAGCATTTT.

This rearrangement joins TRBV9 to TRBJ1-3, with D possibly TRBD1 on 6 matching bases. With 3 bases removed from V and 0 bases from J, the gap between germline ends came to 16 bases. CDR1 is SGDLS and CDR2 is YYNGEE in the germline V gene. This CDR3 has 17 residues. DNA for the CDR3: TGTGCCAGCAGCGCCCAAGGGGGGTCCTTCTCTGGAAACACCATATATTTT. This translates into CASSAQGGSFSGNTIYF.

The chain employs TRBV19 and TRBJ2-7; possibly TRBD1 for D (5 bases). This CDR3 has 13 amino acids. The ends were cut back, 4 bases at V and 2 bases at J, with 9 bases in the middle. Germline-derived CDR1 and CDR2 are LNHDA and SQIVND (reference sequence). CDR3 residues: CASSTWTTYEQYF. DNA for the CDR3: TGTGCCAGTAGTACCTGGACAACCTACGAGCAGTACTTC.

This chain joins TRBV15 and TRBJ1-1, with D tentatively TRBD1 (6 bases). The germline V gene has CDR1 LNHNV and CDR2 YYDKDF (reference sequence). The CDR3 is made up of 14 amino acids. The V gene lost 1 base and the J gene lost 3 bases, with 9 bases spanning the gap. The CDR3 spells CATSRGGGDTEAFF. The CDR3 nucleotides read TGTGCCACCAGCAGAGGAGGGGGGGACACTGAAGCTTTCTTT.

V is TRBV7-3 and J is TRBJ1-2; D remains ambiguous. Trimming took off 0 bases at V and 3 bases at J, with 8 bases between the two ends. The CDR3 spans 14 residues. Germline values: CDR1 SGHTA, CDR2 FQGTGA. CDR3 region: CASSLTGSDYGYTF. CDR3 nucleotides: TGTGCCAGCAGCTTAACGGGGAGTGACTATGGCTACACCTTC.

A few counts support this clone. The rearrangement uses TRBV19 and TRBJ1-2, with TRBD1 matching over 8 bases. Per germline, CDR1 LNHDA and CDR2 SQIVND (reference sequence). The trim removed 5 bases at V and 0 bases at J, leaving 5 bases unmatched. The CDR3 totals 15 residues. This chain's CDR3 is CASSGTGTANYGYTF. In DNA, the CDR3 is TGTGCCAGTAGTGGGACAGGCACGGCTAACTATGGCTACACCTTC.

V is TRBV6-1 and J is TRBJ1-5; no clear D. Germline V gene sequence: CDR1 MNHNS, CDR2 SASEGT. Trimming pared 6 bases from V and 1 base from J, leaving 7 bases between. The CDR3 contains 13 residues. DNA of the CDR3: TGTGCCAGCAGAGGAGGGAGCAATCAGCCCCAGCATTTT. Protein product: CASRGGSNQPQHF.

This sequence joins TRBV19 and TRBJ1-5; 7 bases line up with TRBD1. This CDR3 is 15 amino acids long. Germline CDR1 reads LNHDA; CDR2 reads SQIVND (reference sequence). The J segment lost 7 bases and the V segment lost 5 bases, leaving 11 bases of the junction unmatched. In nucleotides, the CDR3 is TGTGCCAGTAGTGTCAGGACAGGAATATTACAGCCCCAGCATTTT. This gives the protein CASSVRTGILQPQHF.

V usage is TRBV6-1 and J usage is TRBJ2-7; possibly TRBD2 for D (6 bases). V was shortened by 3 bases and J by 0 bases, with 9 bases between the two germline ends. Germline CDR1 and CDR2: MNHNS and SASEGT. CDR3 length: 14 amino acids. The chain's CDR3 is CASSEGLYSYEQYF. The CDR3 bases are TGTGCCAGCAGTGAGGGACTGTACTCCTACGAGCAGTACTTC.